A selection of T cell receptor beta chains follows, all from one sample in a study of blood T cells in healthy people across ages. TCRdb reprocessed the 5' RACE reads via MiXCR and lists one record per CDR3 protein. Of some 1.8 million distinct CDR3 sequences in the sample, about two fifths were seen once. Material for sequencing was blood. These receptors were collected from a human donor in good health. CDR3s include the opening cysteine and the closing phenylalanine or tryptophan. The order of the fields is clone size, J gene, D gene, V gene, CDR3 DNA, CDR3 protein. The D gene is left open where the match is weak. Some rows mark clone size as missing; the rest say once, few, many or name a class of expanded clone.

>few|TRBJ2-7|.|TRBV5-6
TGTGCCAGCAGCTTGGGGGTACCGGGGGAAAGAGTCTACGAGCAGTACTTC
CASSLGVPGERVYEQYF
>.|TRBJ2-5|.|TRBV20-1
TGCAGTGCTAGAGTAGCTGCTTCGGAGACCCAGTACTTC
CSARVAASETQYF
>.|TRBJ1-6|TRBD1|TRBV6-1
TGTGCCAGCAGCCCGAGACGCTCCGGGACAGGGGGCGGATCGGTTAATTCACCCCTCCACTTT
CASSPRRSGTGGGSVNSPLHF
>.|TRBJ1-4|.|TRBV12-3/TRBV12-4
TGTGCCAGCAGTAACACCATTGTGAGGGAAAAACTGTTTTTT
CASSNTIVREKLFF
>.|TRBJ2-7|TRBD2|TRBV29-1
TGCAGCGTTGCCCCCTCGGGGGGCGAGCAGTACTTC
CSVAPSGGEQYF
>.|TRBJ2-7|.|TRBV29-1
TGCAGCGTTAAGCTAGTGGACGCAAACTCCTACGAGCAGTACTTC
CSVKLVDANSYEQYF
>few|TRBJ2-7|.|TRBV12-5
TGTGCTAGTGGTTTGAGGCAGGGCTACGAGCAGTACTTC
CASGLRQGYEQYF
>many|TRBJ2-3|.|TRBV6-4
TGTGCCAGCAGTGACAACTTCTCCCCTAGCACAGATACGCAGTATTTT
CASSDNFSPSTDTQYF
>.|TRBJ2-1|.|TRBV29-1
TGCAGCGTTGACGGGCAGTCTTACAATGAGCAGTTCTTC
CSVDGQSYNEQFF
>few|TRBJ2-6|.|TRBV9
TGTGCCAGCAGCGCCACGCGGGCCAACGTCCTGACTTTC
CASSATRANVLTF
>.|TRBJ2-5|TRBD2|TRBV4-1
TGCGCCAGCAGCCAAGCCCTAGCGGGAGTTCGTGAGCAGTACTTC
CASSQALAGVREQYF
>once|TRBJ1-6|.|TRBV5-1
TGCGCCAGCAGCTTCGACACTGACGATAATTCACCCCTCCACTTT
CASSFDTDDNSPLHF
>.|TRBJ2-7|.|TRBV5-5
TGTGCCAGCAGCTTGGTGGGTGAGACAAATACCTACGAGCAGTACTTC
CASSLVGETNTYEQYF
>.|TRBJ2-5|TRBD2|TRBV2
TGTGCCAGCATTGGAGGCGGGGGTACCGGTGGGACCCAGTACTTC
CASIGGGGTGGTQYF
>few|TRBJ1-2|.|TRBV12-3/TRBV12-4
TGTGCCAGCAGTTTAACAGACAGTAACCTCCTGGGCTACACCTTC
CASSLTDSNLLGYTF
>few|TRBJ2-3|.|TRBV28
TGTGCCAGCAGTTTACCGTATCGGGGACGCCTTAGCACAGATACGCAGTATTTT
CASSLPYRGRLSTDTQYF
>.|TRBJ2-3|.|TRBV9
TGTGCCAGCAGCGAGTCAACAAAGTTTGGACTGGCGGCAGATACGCAGTATTTT
CASSESTKFGLAADTQYF
>.|TRBJ2-1|.|TRBV12-3/TRBV12-4
TGTGCCAGCAGTTTCTCCCGGGCTCAATGCAATGAGCAGTTCTTC
CASSFSRAQCNEQFF
>.|TRBJ2-7|TRBD1|TRBV7-2
TGTGCCAGCAGCTTCGGGACAGGGGATTACTACGAGCAGTACTTC
CASSFGTGDYYEQYF
>few|TRBJ1-2|.|TRBV10-3
TGTGCCATCAGGGCGGACCTTAACTATGGCTACACCTTC
CAIRADLNYGYTF
>few|TRBJ1-2|.|TRBV3-1
TGTGCCAGCAGCCAAGACCAGATTCTCCATGGCTACACCTTC
CASSQDQILHGYTF
>.|TRBJ2-1|.|TRBV9
TGTGCCAGCAGCGCTGTGTACAATGAGCAGTTCTTC
CASSAVYNEQFF
>.|TRBJ1-1|.|TRBV4-2
TGTGCCAGCAGCCAGTCCCACCGGGTCGACACTGAAGCTTTCTTT
CASSQSHRVDTEAFF
>many|TRBJ2-5|TRBD2|TRBV29-1
TGCAGCGTCGCCCGAGGGGACTATCAGTACTTC
CSVARGDYQYF
>few|TRBJ1-5|.|TRBV20-1
TGCAGTGCTCCCGGACAGTTTAGCAATCAGCCCCAGCATTTT
CSAPGQFSNQPQHF
>.|TRBJ1-6|.|TRBV4-1
TGCGCCAGCAGCCAAGTGGGGGATAATTCACCCCTCCACTTT
CASSQVGDNSPLHF
>.|TRBJ1-5|.|TRBV27
TGTGCCAGCTCACCGGAAGGGAGGGGTTATAGCAATCAGCCCCAGCATTTT
CASSPEGRGYSNQPQHF
>.|TRBJ2-3|.|TRBV5-6
TGTGCCAGCAGCTTGGTGAGAATGGATACGCAGTATTTT
CASSLVRMDTQYF
>.|TRBJ2-7|.|TRBV5-1
TGCGCCAGCAGCCCCCCAGGATGGTCCTACGAGCAGTACTTC
CASSPPGWSYEQYF
>.|TRBJ2-5|.|TRBV6-2/TRBV6-3
TGTGCCAGCAGCCAAGGGGGTCCGGAGACCCAGTACTTC
CASSQGGPETQYF
>.|TRBJ1-5|.|TRBV7-8
TGTGCCAGCAGCTTAATAGGGGTTAGCAATCAGCCCCAGCATTTT
CASSLIGVSNQPQHF
>few|TRBJ2-1|TRBD1|TRBV4-3
TGCGCCAGCAGCCAAGACCACAGGGGGTCCTACAATGAGCAGTTCTTC
CASSQDHRGSYNEQFF
>.|TRBJ2-2|.|TRBV9
TGTGCCAGCGCCCCCAGGTCCTCGAACACCGGGGAGCTGTTTTTT
CASAPRSSNTGELFF
>.|TRBJ2-1|.|TRBV4-3
TGCGCCAGCAGCCGGATCACCGCTGTAAACAATGAGCAGTTCTTC
CASSRITAVNNEQFF
>.|TRBJ1-6|TRBD1|TRBV4-1
TGCGCCAGCAGCCAAGCGACAGGGCGGGGTTCACCCCTCCACTTT
CASSQATGRGSPLHF
>many|TRBJ2-3|.|TRBV29-1
TGCAGCGTTGCTCTTCCGAGCACAGATACGCAGTATTTT
CSVALPSTDTQYF
>few|TRBJ2-1|.|TRBV5-1
TGCGCCTCGGCCGGACTTGCGGACAATGAGCAGTTCTTC
CASAGLADNEQFF
>.|TRBJ2-5|.|TRBV7-6
TGTGCCAGCAGCTTATCCCAAAACATAGGGGAGACCCAGTACTTC
CASSLSQNIGETQYF
>few|TRBJ2-7|.|TRBV20-1
TGCAGTGCTAGAGGCGATACAAACTCCTACGAGCAGTACTTC
CSARGDTNSYEQYF
>.|TRBJ2-7|.|TRBV20-1
TGCGGTGCTAGAGATCACTTCGTTCCTCCCTACGAGCAGTACTTC
CGARDHFVPPYEQYF
>few|TRBJ1-5|TRBD1|TRBV18
TGTGCCAGCTCGCCCGGGACAGGGAGTCACAATCAGCCCCAGCATTTT
CASSPGTGSHNQPQHF
>.|TRBJ2-7|.|TRBV12-3/TRBV12-4
TGTGCCAGCAGTTCACCCTCCCAGGGAGACTACGAGCAGTACTTC
CASSSPSQGDYEQYF
>.|TRBJ1-1|TRBD1|TRBV24-1
TGTGCCACCAGTGATCCCGACAGGGCTGAAGCTTTCTTT
CATSDPDRAEAFF
>.|TRBJ2-3|.|TRBV20-1
TGCAGTGCTCAGTCATTAATTTGGTCGGCTACGCAGTATTTT
CSAQSLIWSATQYF
>few|TRBJ2-1|.|TRBV7-2
TGTGCCAGCAGCCCCTCGCCGTATTACTCCTACAATGAGCAGTTCTTC
CASSPSPYYSYNEQFF
>few|TRBJ1-2|.|TRBV7-9
TGTGCCAGCAGCAACGCCGGGACAAACTATGGCTACACCTTC
CASSNAGTNYGYTF
>.|TRBJ1-2|.|TRBV7-2
TGTGCCAGCAGCTTAGTATCTCAGGCAGGGAACTATGGCTACACCTTC
CASSLVSQAGNYGYTF
>few|TRBJ1-6|.|TRBV27
TGTGCCAGCACTAGCGGAGCCTATAATTCACCCCTCCACTTT
CASTSGAYNSPLHF
>.|TRBJ1-5|.|TRBV7-2
TGTGCCAGCAGCTCCCGATGGGGTCAGCCCCAGCATTTT
CASSSRWGQPQHF
>.|TRBJ2-3|TRBD2|TRBV6-2/TRBV6-3
TGTGCCAGCAGTCTGGGAGGACTAGCGAGGTTGGATACGCAGTATTTT
CASSLGGLARLDTQYF
>.|TRBJ2-7|.|TRBV13
TGTGCCAGCACCTCTGAGGGTTCCTACGAGCAGTACTTC
CASTSEGSYEQYF
>few|TRBJ2-3|.|TRBV5-1
TGCGCCAGCAGCATAAACACAGATGCGCAGTATTTT
CASSINTDAQYF
>many|TRBJ2-7|TRBD2|TRBV10-3
TGTGCCATCACTAGCGGGCCACACTACGAGCAGTACTTC
CAITSGPHYEQYF
>.|TRBJ2-3|.|TRBV9
TGTGCCAGCAGCGTAGCCCCGGGGGCCGGGGATACGCAGTATTTT
CASSVAPGAGDTQYF
>.|TRBJ2-1|TRBD1|TRBV10-3
TGTGCCATCAGCGGACAGGGGGGATACAATGAGCAGTTCTTC
CAISGQGGYNEQFF
>.|TRBJ2-3|.|TRBV29-1
TGCAGCGTTGCCCGGACCCGCTCAAGCACAGATACGCAGTATTTT
CSVARTRSSTDTQYF
>few|TRBJ2-5|.|TRBV20-1
TGCAGTGCTAAGAGTCCACTAGGTTACCTTGAGACCCAGTACTTC
CSAKSPLGYLETQYF